Listed here are 27 T cell receptor beta chains from one sample, sequenced in a study of T cells in Graves' hyperthyroidism and ophthalmopathy (dated by TCRdb to about 2019). The receptor library was made with multiplex PCR. The instrument given in TCRdb is Illumina HiSeq 2000. Amplification of TCR beta CDR3 regions was carried out from RNA transcripts. The TCR CDR3 was subjected to a first round of RT-PCR using the HTBI primer set and the Qiagen OneStep RT-PCR kit. The public reads were quality trimmed at Q25 with fastp and then assembled into clones with MiXCR by TCRdb, keeping productive beta chains. Each entry merges the rows of one CDR3 protein and shows their most common DNA and genes. The sample data list around 690,000 distinct CDR3 sequences, and less than 25% of these were observed just once. Around a third of the sample is held by the ten biggest clonotypes. The sequencing input was blood. The receptor source for this set is a man under 40 with Graves' ophthalmopathy.

For this clonotype: A read error may produce the germline difference seen at one junction end. The chain has TRBV7-2 and TRBJ1-2; D is unresolved. This CDR3 spans 14 amino acids. The germline CDR1 and CDR2 sequences are SGHTA and FQGNSA. The CDR3 DNA reads TGTGCCAACAGCTTACCGGGGAGGATCGATGGCTACACCTTC. It is translated as CANSLPGRIDGYTF.

The chain combines TRBV13 with TRBJ1-4; 9 bases align to TRBD1. Germline V gene data show CDR1 as PRHDT and CDR2 as FYEKMQ (reference sequence). There are 14 residues in the CDR3. V shed 6 bases and J 10 bases; nucleotides not matched to a gene: 9. CDR3: CASSPGQGKGKLFF. CDR3 DNA: TGTGCCAGCAGTCCGGGACAGGGAAAAGGAAAACTGTTTTTT.

This clonotype was seen only a few times. This rearrangement joins TRBV20-1 to TRBJ2-3; 10 bases are a match to TRBD2. V lost 2 bases to trimming and J lost 2 bases; unmatched junction nucleotides: 4. The germline V gene has CDR1 DFQATT and CDR2 SNEGSKA (reference sequence). This CDR3 is 15 amino acids long. CDR3 residues: CSARPLAGDTDTQYF. Here the CDR3 DNA reads TGCAGTGCTAGACCTCTAGCGGGGGACACAGATACGCAGTATTTT.

This clonotype was detected ten times or more. This rearrangement joins TRBV12-3 or TRBV12-4 to TRBJ1-1; no clear D gene. The CDR3 loop spans 13 amino acids. The ends were cut back, 3 bases at V and 1 base at J, with 6 bases in the middle. The CDR3 coding sequence is TGTGCCAGCAGTTTTGAAAGGAACACTGAAGCTTTCTTT. As protein: CASSFERNTEAFF.

The J gene is TRBJ2-7, the V gene TRBV19; the match to TRBD2 covers 10 bases. V shed 3 bases, J shed 5 bases, and the junction held 4 bases outside the gene matches. CDR3 size: 14 residues. CDR1 LNHDA and CDR2 SQIVND come from the germline V gene (reference sequence). CDR3 sequence (DNA): TGTGCCAGTAGTATCGGGGGACTAGCGAACGAGCAGTACTTC. As protein: CASSIGGLANEQYF.

This clonotype was found many times. The chain carries TRBV2 and TRBJ1-1; D not certain. CDR3 length equals 14 residues. Germline V lookup: CDR1 SNHLY, CDR2 FYNNEI. Trimming stripped 8 bases from V and 0 bases from J, with 13 bases between. The CDR3 spells CASGDGLMNTEAFF. The CDR3 DNA is TGTGCCAGCGGAGACGGCCTCATGAACACTGAAGCTTTCTTT.

The V gene is TRBV6-1, the J gene TRBJ2-2, with TRBD2 as a possible D gene (6 bases). In germline, CDR1 is MNHNS, CDR2 SASEGT. The CDR3 contains 13 residues. V gave up 6 bases and J gave up 5 bases, with 10 bases separating them. The CDR3 loop is CASRGGRTGELFF. CDR3 DNA: TGTGCCAGCAGAGGAGGGCGGACCGGGGAGCTGTTTTTT.

V and J are TRBV4-3 and TRBJ2-3; D remains ambiguous. The germline CDR1 and CDR2 sequences are LGHNA and YSLEER. The CDR3 is 15 amino acids. Trimming left V 0 bases short and J 2 bases short, with 9 bases between. The CDR3 sequence: CASSQDSGPTDTQYF. CDR3 sequence (DNA): TGCGCCAGCAGCCAAGACAGTGGACCCACAGATACGCAGTATTTT.

This clonotype has ten or more counts. The chain combines TRBV28 with TRBJ2-5, with TRBD2 matching over 9 bases. The V gene's germline CDR1 is MDHEN and CDR2 SYDVKM. The CDR3 sequence is 19 residues long. V lost 10 bases to trimming and J lost 1 base; unmatched junction nucleotides: 22. The CDR3 spells CATEGIARLAAWAQETQYF. The DNA of the CDR3 is TGTGCCACTGAAGGGATTGCGCGACTAGCGGCCTGGGCCCAAGAGACCCAGTACTTC. The full variable domain, completed using reference TRBV28 and TRBJ2-5, is DVKVTQSSRYLVKRTGEKVFLECVQDMDHENMFWYRQDPGLGLRLIYFSYDVKMKEKGDIPEGYSVSREKKERFSLILESASTNQTSMYLCATEGIARLAAWAQETQYFGPGTRLLVL.

In this sample, this clonotype turned up a few times. The chain has TRBV28 and TRBJ2-1, with D possibly TRBD1 on 5 matching bases. V lost 5 bases, J lost 3 bases, and 11 bases lay in between. Germline CDR1 is MDHEN and CDR2 is SYDVKM. The CDR3 runs 14 residues. The DNA of the CDR3 is TGTGCCAGCAGTCCCCGGACACACTACAATGAGCAGTTCTTC. Encoded protein: CASSPRTHYNEQFF.

A few counts support this clonotype. The chain has TRBV27 and TRBJ2-7, with D possibly TRBD1 on 6 matching bases. Germline values: CDR1 MNHEY, CDR2 SMNVEV (reference sequence). Deletions cut 5 bases from V and 2 bases from J, with 16 bases between. The CDR3 is 15 residues long. The CDR3 bases are TGTGCCAGCAGTCCCCGACAGGCATCAACCTACGAGCAGTACTTC. It is translated as CASSPRQASTYEQYF.

V and J are TRBV10-3 and TRBJ1-2; D perhaps matches TRBD1 (6 bases). The V end lost 0 bases, the J end lost 3 bases, and 8 bases lay between the germline ends. This CDR3 comprises 14 residues. The germline CDR1 and CDR2 sequences are ENHRY and SYGVKD. For the CDR3, the DNA is TGTGCCATCAGTGAGTCCAGGGGTGACTATGGCTACACCTTC. Its protein product is CAISESRGDYGYTF.

The chain links TRBV27 to TRBJ2-1, with a weak D call TRBD2 (5 bases). There are 15 residues in the CDR3. Trimming stripped 2 bases from V and 5 bases from J, with 13 bases between. CDR1 MNHEY and CDR2 SMNVEV come from the germline V gene (reference sequence). This chain's CDR3 is CASSLPGTKNNEQFF. CDR3 sequence (DNA): TGTGCCAGCAGTTTACCGGGAACGAAAAACAATGAGCAGTTCTTC.

The table lists this clonotype with many counts. The rearrangement uses TRBV18 and TRBJ2-7; 8 bases align to TRBD1. Germline loops: CDR1 KGHSH, CDR2 LQKENI. V shed 4 bases and J 6 bases; nucleotides not matched to a gene: 11. The CDR3 runs 15 residues. The CDR3 reads CASSQYAGQEGEQYF. For the CDR3, the DNA is TGTGCCAGCTCACAATATGCGGGACAGGAGGGCGAGCAGTACTTC.

This clonotype has more than one count but fewer than ten. The chain recombines TRBV27 with TRBJ2-4; D ambiguous. The CDR3 is 21 residues long. Trimming pared 2 bases from V and 3 bases from J, leaving 29 bases between. Germline lookup yields CDR1 MNHEY and CDR2 SMNVEV (reference sequence). The CDR3 DNA sequence: TGTGCCAGCAGTTTAGGCGTTTTGCAGGCCTGGGTCAGGATGGGCAAAAACATTCAGTACTTC. Translating it yields CASSLGVLQAWVRMGKNIQYF.

The V gene is TRBV7-9, the J gene TRBJ2-2, with no clear D. V was trimmed by 1 base and J by 4 bases, leaving 7 bases between them. Looked up from germline, CDR1 is SEHNR and CDR2 is FQNEAQ (reference sequence). This CDR3 region has 14 residues. CDR3 region: CASSLGLVTGELFF. The CDR3 DNA reads as TGTGCCAGCAGCTTAGGGTTAGTCACCGGGGAGCTGTTTTTT.

This clonotype has just a few counts. The J gene is TRBJ2-7, the V gene TRBV13; the D gene is possibly TRBD1 (5 bases). Per germline, CDR1 PRHDT and CDR2 FYEKMQ (reference sequence). CDR3 size: 14 residues. V gave up 5 bases and J gave up 0 bases, with 11 bases separating them. CDR3: CASSETQDSYEQYF. The CDR3 coding sequence is TGTGCCAGCAGCGAAACACAGGACTCCTACGAGCAGTACTTC.

The V and J genes are TRBV6-1 and TRBJ1-4; 11 bases line up with TRBD1. After removal of 6 bases from V and 1 base from J, the junction contained 7 bases not matched to a gene. The CDR3 extends over 17 amino acids. Germline CDR1 is MNHNS and CDR2 is SASEGT. The CDR3 DNA reads TGTGCCAGCAGCGCTCGGGACAGGGGGAGAACTAATGAAAAACTGTTTTTT. Protein product: CASSARDRGRTNEKLFF.

The rearrangement uses TRBV30 and TRBJ2-3, with TRBD1 matching 8 bases. Germline V gives CDR1 GTSNPN, CDR2 SVGIG (reference sequence). There are 15 residues in the CDR3. After removal of 0 bases from V and 1 base from J, the junction contained 3 bases not matched to a gene. CDR3 DNA sequence: TGTGCCTGGAGTGTAGGCAGGGGGCGCACAGATACGCAGTATTTT. Translating it yields CAWSVGRGRTDTQYF. The entire variable domain, with the rest obtained from reference TRBV30 and TRBJ2-3, is as follows: SQTIHQWPATLVQPVGSPLSLECTVEGTSNPNLYWYRQAAGRGLQLLFYSVGIGQISSEVPQNLSASRPQDRQFILSSKKLLLSDSGFYLCAWSVGRGRTDTQYFGPGTRLTVL.

This clonotype was counted a few times. The DNA for the CDR3 is TGTGCCATCAGTACCCGGGACAGGGGGTTCGAGCAGTACTTC. Amino acid sequence: CAISTRDRGFEQYF. The rearrangement uses TRBV10-3 and TRBJ2-7, with 11 bases identical to TRBD1. This CDR3 is built from 14 residues. The germline V gene encodes CDR1 ENHRY and CDR2 SYGVKD. With 5 bases clipped from V and 6 bases from J, the junction kept 6 bases outside the gene matches.

The rearrangement joins TRBV10-3 to TRBJ2-7; 8 nucleotides match TRBD1. The CDR3 has 14 residues. Trimming at V came to 2 bases and at J to 5 bases, leaving 5 bases not matched to a gene. Germline loops: CDR1 ENHRY, CDR2 SYGVKD. CDR3 nucleotides: TGTGCCATCAGTGAGGGACAGGGTTCTCACGAGCAGTACTTC. This codes for CAISEGQGSHEQYF.

The J gene is TRBJ2-3, the V gene TRBV9; the match to TRBD2 covers 7 bases. The CDR3 runs 17 residues. V was clipped by 2 bases and J by 4 bases; unmatched bases: 13. CDR1 SGDLS and CDR2 YYNGEE come from the germline V gene. CDR3 region: CASSVSPGGSVADTQYF. In nucleotides, the CDR3 is TGTGCCAGCAGCGTCTCACCCGGCGGGAGTGTTGCAGATACGCAGTATTTT. Full variable domain (outside the CDR3, taken from reference TRBV9 and TRBJ2-3): DSGVTQTPKHLITATGQRVTLRCSPRSGDLSVYWYQQSLDQGLQFLIQYYNGEERAKGNILERFSAQQFPDLHSELNLSSLELGDSALYFCASSVSPGGSVADTQYFGPGTRLTVL.

This clonotype was observed many times. The chain joins TRBV28 to TRBJ2-3; D perhaps matches TRBD2 (5 bases). Deletions cut 5 bases from V and 3 bases from J, with 12 bases between. The germline gives CDR1 MDHEN, CDR2 SYDVKM. This CDR3 is built from 14 residues. The CDR3 DNA reads TGTGCCAGCAGTCGATTCGGGGTTACAGATACGCAGTATTTT. This codes for CASSRFGVTDTQYF. The full variable domain, rest sourced from reference TRBV28 and TRBJ2-3, is DVKVTQSSRYLVKRTGEKVFLECVQDMDHENMFWYRQDPGLGLRLIYFSYDVKMKEKGDIPEGYSVSREKKERFSLILESASTNQTSMYLCASSRFGVTDTQYFGPGTRLTVL.

This clonotype was counted ten times or more. The V call is TRBV28, the J call TRBJ2-1; D tentatively fits TRBD1 or TRBD2 (5 bases each). Germline V gene sequence: CDR1 MDHEN, CDR2 SYDVKM. V lost 6 bases and J lost 0, with 21 bases in between. This CDR3 has 18 amino acids. CDR3 nucleotides: TGTGCCAGCAGCGGAAGAGGGGCCCTATCAAGCTCCTACAATGAGCAGTTCTTC. Translated, it gives CASSGRGALSSSYNEQFF.

Regarding this clonotype: At one end, the junction sequence differs from germline, possibly due to a read error. The rearrangement joins TRBV7-6 to TRBJ2-7; weak D call: TRBD1 (5 bases). Germline CDR1 and CDR2: SGHVS and FNYEAQ. The CDR3 length is 15 residues. For the CDR3, the DNA is TGTGTCAGCAGCTCATCGACAGTCAAAGGCTACGAGCAGTACTTC. Translated: CVSSSSTVKGYEQYF.

V usage is TRBV10-1 and J usage is TRBJ2-7, with D tentatively TRBD2 (6 bases). This CDR3 contains 14 residues. From germline, CDR1 is WNHNN and CDR2 SYGVQD (reference sequence). The V gene lost 6 bases and the J gene lost 4 bases, with 16 bases spanning the gap. The CDR3 DNA reads as TGCGCCAGCAGCCCCGGGGGAGTCCAGTACGAGCAGTACTTC. Its translation is CASSPGGVQYEQYF.

In its sample, this clonotype was seen many times. This chain links TRBV6-2 or TRBV6-3 with TRBJ2-2; TRBD2 aligns across 9 bases. V trimming: 8 bases; J trimming: 3 bases; junction bases outside the gene matches: 7. Germline V gene data show CDR1 as MNHEY and CDR2 as SVGEGT. The CDR3 contains 15 residues. The CDR3 region is CASRPGLAHTGELFF. The DNA for the CDR3 is TGTGCCAGCCGGCCGGGACTAGCACACACCGGGGAGCTGTTTTTT.